This entry features one T cell receptor beta chain sequence. Its antigen has not been determined. The sample holds no much larger clone one base away, and base qualities are not on file. This entry is derived from a study of CD8 T cells in Susac syndrome (dated by TCRdb to about 2019). Study-level background: Of the Susac syndrome patients who were sequenced, about eight were in clinical remission while six had clinically active disease. At the time of blood withdrawal, Susac syndrome patients were either therapy-naive, taking corticosteroids (with some also receiving IVIg), or on IVIg alone. The study compared CD8+ T cell repertoire clonality among around 11 healthy donors, around 14 Susac syndrome patients and some 16 multiple sclerosis patients. Whether CD8+ T cell activation and differentiation in Susac syndrome was antigen driven was tested using repertoire sequencing.

RNA was extracted using the RNeasy kit, and about 0.45 to 1 microgram was reverse transcribed with random hexamers. TCR beta CDR3 regions were amplified with the immunoSEQ multiplex PCR assay covering 54 Vbeta and 13 Jbeta segments. To correct PCR amplification bias, a synthetic template baseline was used for both primer optimization and computational correction. In the paper's pipeline: Reads were assigned to V, D and J genes according to IMGT and analyzed in immunoSEQ Analyzer, with only productive sequences retained. Clonality was computed as one minus Shannon entropy normalized by log2 of the number of productive unique sequences. For each patient and control, public and private clones were evaluated within the 100 most prevalent clones. Clones were defined as Susac-specific if absent from the healthy and MS cohorts, from over a thousand published viral clones and from other ImmuneACCESS disease sequences. TCRdb trimmed the raw reads at Q25, called clones with MiXCR and kept productive beta chains. Duplicate CDR3 protein sequences are folded into a single record with the most common DNA and genes. The authors' filters were not applied to this entry. This sample has 75,000 or so distinct CDR3 sequences in its table, and approximately 95% of those were observed once. The biggest ten clones account for approximately 0.92% of the sample.

V is shortened by 9 bases, J by 2 bases, and the region joining them spans 13 bases. The CDR3 sequence holds 13 residues, the cysteine and phenylalanine included. CDR3 DNA only is kept here, 39 bases in frame from base 1. The germline V gene yields SNHLY for CDR1 and FYNNEI for CDR2. What the research found in general, with its limitations: The number of individuals in the TCR sequencing and HLA analysis was recognized as being relatively small. In the total CD8+ and CD8+ TEMRA repertoires, approximately 16 and five Susac-specific public clones, respectively, were identified. Clonal expansion was seen in Susac syndrome CD8+ repertoires, peaking in CD8+ TEMRA cells and being greater in clinically active patients than in remitting ones.

High-throughput TCR beta sequencing profiled peripheral blood CD8+ and CD4+ T cells from healthy donors, Susac syndrome patients and multiple sclerosis patients. The Susac syndrome patients fulfilled recently defined diagnostic criteria for definite or probable disease. CD8+ TEMRA cells were enriched by FACS, while bulk CD8+ and CD4+ T cells were purified by magnetic negative isolation. Blood was drawn into EDTA tubes, processed within 24 hours, and PBMCs were isolated by density gradient centrifugation. PBMCs destined for TCR sequencing were cryopreserved in liquid nitrogen and later thawed in a 37 °C water bath. The sorted or isolated CD4+, CD8+ and CD8+ TEMRA cells reached a purity of at least 90%.

The source is a human donor with Susac syndrome. The source material was CD8+ T cells from PBMCs. In this chain, TRBV2 is recombined with TRBJ1-2; the D segment cannot be called with confidence. CDR3 reads: CASIEFQNYGYTF. The DNA sequence is TGTGCCAGTATAGAGTTCCAGAACTATGGCTACACCTTC.